This TCR beta chain was sequenced during a study of Graves' ophthalmopathy and Graves' hyperthyroidism. Stable hyperthyroidism meant no progression to ophthalmopathy within 18 months of follow-up. Recruitment covered hyperthyroidism patients aged 18 to 65 whose new diagnosis was of under 2 months' duration. The diagnosis was founded upon clinical symptoms, serum thyroxine, TRAb, thyroid ultrasound and orbital computed tomography. Findings of the study overall: The 13-signature model separated ophthalmopathy from stable hyperthyroidism at around 88% sensitivity and roughly 83% specificity.

Germline loops: CDR1 SNHLY, CDR2 FYNNEI. This CDR3 spans 15 amino acids. Unmatched junction bases numbered 5, after V lost 7 bases and J lost 0 bases. Amplification targeted the TCR beta CDR3 regions, with RNA transcripts as the source material. Amplification began with first-round RT-PCR using HTBI primers, then second-round multiplex PCR was performed. TCRdb re-analysed the multiplex PCR reads in MiXCR, keeping a single row per CDR3 protein. The sample shows about 24,000 distinct CDR3 sequences, 48% of them seen only once. About this clonotype itself: The antigen remains undetermined.

The sample consisted of peripheral blood. The genes are TRBV2 and TRBJ1-5; 8 bases match TRBD1. The sequence derives from an adult woman with stable Graves' hyperthyroidism. Written as DNA, the CDR3 is TGTGCCAGCAACAGGGGGTATAATAGCAATCAGCCCCAGCATTTT. Its translation is CASNRGYNSNQPQHF.